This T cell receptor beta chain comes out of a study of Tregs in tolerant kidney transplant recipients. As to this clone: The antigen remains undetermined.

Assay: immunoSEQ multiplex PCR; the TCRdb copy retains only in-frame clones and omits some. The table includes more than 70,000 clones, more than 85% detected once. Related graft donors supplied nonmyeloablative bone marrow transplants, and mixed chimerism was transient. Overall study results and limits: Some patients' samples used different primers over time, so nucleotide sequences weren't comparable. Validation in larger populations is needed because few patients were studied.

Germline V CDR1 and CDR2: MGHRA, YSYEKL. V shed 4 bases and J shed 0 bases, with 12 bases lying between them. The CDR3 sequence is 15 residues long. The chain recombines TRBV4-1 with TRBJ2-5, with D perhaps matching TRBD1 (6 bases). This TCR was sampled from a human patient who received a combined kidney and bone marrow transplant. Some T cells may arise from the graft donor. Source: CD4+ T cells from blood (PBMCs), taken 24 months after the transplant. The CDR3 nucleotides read TGCGCCAGCAGCCTACCGGGACACTACCAAGAGACCCAGTACTTC. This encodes CASSLPGHYQETQYF.